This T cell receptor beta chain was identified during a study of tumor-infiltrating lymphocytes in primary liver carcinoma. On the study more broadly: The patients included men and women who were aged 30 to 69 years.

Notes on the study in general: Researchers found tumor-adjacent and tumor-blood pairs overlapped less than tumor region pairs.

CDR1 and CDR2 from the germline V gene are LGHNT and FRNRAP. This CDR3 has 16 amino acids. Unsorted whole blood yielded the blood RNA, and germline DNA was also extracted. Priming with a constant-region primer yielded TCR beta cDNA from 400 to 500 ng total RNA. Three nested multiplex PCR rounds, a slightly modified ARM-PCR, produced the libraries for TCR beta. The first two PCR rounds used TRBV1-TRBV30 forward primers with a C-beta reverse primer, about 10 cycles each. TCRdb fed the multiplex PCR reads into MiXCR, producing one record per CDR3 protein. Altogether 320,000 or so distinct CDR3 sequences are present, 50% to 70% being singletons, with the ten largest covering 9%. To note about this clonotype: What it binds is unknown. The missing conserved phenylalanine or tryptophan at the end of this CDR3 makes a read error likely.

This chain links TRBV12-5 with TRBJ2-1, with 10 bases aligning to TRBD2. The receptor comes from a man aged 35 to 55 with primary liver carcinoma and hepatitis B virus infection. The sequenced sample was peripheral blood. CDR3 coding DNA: TGTACTAGTGCCCCCAGACTAGCGGGCTCCTACAATGAGCAGTTCTCC. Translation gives CTSAPRLAGSYNEQFS.